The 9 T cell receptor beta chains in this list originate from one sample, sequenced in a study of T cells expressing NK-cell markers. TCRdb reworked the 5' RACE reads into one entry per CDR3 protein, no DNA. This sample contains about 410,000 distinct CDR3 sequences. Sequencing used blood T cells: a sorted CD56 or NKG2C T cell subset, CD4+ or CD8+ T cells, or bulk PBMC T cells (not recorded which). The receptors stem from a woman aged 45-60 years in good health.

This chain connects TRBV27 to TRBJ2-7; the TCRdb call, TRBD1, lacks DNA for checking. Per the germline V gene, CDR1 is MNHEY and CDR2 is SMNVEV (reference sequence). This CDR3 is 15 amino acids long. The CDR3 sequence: CASSQPRGGRYEQYF.

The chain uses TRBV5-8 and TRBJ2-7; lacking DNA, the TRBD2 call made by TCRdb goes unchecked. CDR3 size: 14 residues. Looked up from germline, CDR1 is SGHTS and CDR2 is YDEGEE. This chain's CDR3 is CATGGLIAPYEQYF.

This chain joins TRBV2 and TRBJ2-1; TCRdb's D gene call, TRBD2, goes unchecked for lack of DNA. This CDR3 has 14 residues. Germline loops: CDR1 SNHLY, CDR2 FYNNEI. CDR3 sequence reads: CASKEGVAYNEQFF.

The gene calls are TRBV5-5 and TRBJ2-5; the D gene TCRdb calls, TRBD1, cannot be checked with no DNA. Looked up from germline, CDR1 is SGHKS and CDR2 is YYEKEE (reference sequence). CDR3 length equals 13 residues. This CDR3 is CASSTQGRETQYF.

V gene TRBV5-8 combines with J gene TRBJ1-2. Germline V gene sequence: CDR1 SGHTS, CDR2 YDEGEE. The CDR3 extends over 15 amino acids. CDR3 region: CASSLAGGSNYGYTF.

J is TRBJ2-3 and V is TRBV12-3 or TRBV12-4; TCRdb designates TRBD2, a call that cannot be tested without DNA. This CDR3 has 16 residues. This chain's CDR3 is CASTLSGRANTDTQYF.

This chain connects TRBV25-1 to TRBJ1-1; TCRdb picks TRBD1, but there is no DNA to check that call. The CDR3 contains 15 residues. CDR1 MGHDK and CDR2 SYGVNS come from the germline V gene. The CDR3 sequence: CASTEAGAKNTEAFF. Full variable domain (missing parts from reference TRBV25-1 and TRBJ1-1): EADIYQTPRYLVIGTGKKITLECSQTMGHDKMYWYQQDPGMELHLIHYSYGVNSTEKGDLSSESTVSRIRTEHFPLTLESARPSHTSQYLCASTEAGAKNTEAFFGQGTRLTVV.

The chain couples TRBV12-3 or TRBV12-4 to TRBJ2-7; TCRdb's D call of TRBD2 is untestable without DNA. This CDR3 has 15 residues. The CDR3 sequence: CASSRTSGGFYEQYF.

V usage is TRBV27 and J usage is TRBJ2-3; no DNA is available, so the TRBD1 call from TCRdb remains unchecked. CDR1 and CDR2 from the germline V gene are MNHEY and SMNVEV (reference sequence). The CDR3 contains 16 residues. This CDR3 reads CASSLRPGAESDTQYF.